This TCR beta chain was identified during a study of cytomegalovirus exposure and HLA in healthy donors. Findings of the study overall: Specific recognition of CMV antigens was confirmed in vitro for three chains (all CMV-associated).

Turning to this clone: The antigen is unknown.

Repertoires were generated with immunoSEQ multiplex PCR, while TCRdb's copy carries only in-frame clones and drops some. Of fewer than 150,000 clones in the sample, roughly 88% were seen once. V shed 0 bases and J shed 6 bases, with 12 bases lying between them. The length of the CDR3 is 14 residues. Germline V CDR1 and CDR2: GTSNPN, SVGIG (reference sequence). The J gene is TRBJ1-5, the V gene TRBV30, with D possibly matching TRBD1 (5 bases). The TCR originated in a man between 18 and 29 years old in good health and CMV-seronegative. The sequenced sample was PBMCs. This CDR3 reads CAWSVIGGVQPQHF. The CDR3 DNA follows: TGTGCCTGGAGTGTCATTGGGGGGGTTCAGCCCCAGCATTTT.